These 11 T cell receptor beta chains were sequenced from one sample in a study of beta chain features in type 1 diabetes. Whole-study findings and limits: Within each of all four CD4+ subsets, Type 1 diabetes patients had TCRB CDR3s that were moderately but significantly shorter.

Expressed TCRB transcripts were sequenced, since all the RNA that had been isolated was reverse transcribed. The method was immunoSEQ multiplex PCR; TCRdb's version includes in-frame clones alone and lacks a portion of them. The sample includes hundreds of thousands of clones, 13% of them seen just once. Antigens for these TCRs are unknown. The sequenced sample consisted of naive CD4+ T cells from blood. The receptors stem from a man aged 18 to 30 with type 1 diabetes.

This clone came up a few times. The chain has TRBV7-8 and TRBJ2-1; no reliable D call. The V end lost 4 bases, the J end lost 7 bases, and 14 bases lay between the germline ends. CDR1 is SGHVS and CDR2 is FQNEAQ in the germline V gene. The CDR3 extends over 14 amino acids. The CDR3 reads CASSSIQGPNEQFF. Here the CDR3 DNA reads TGTGCCAGCAGCTCCATCCAAGGACCTAATGAGCAGTTCTTC.

The table lists this clone with a few counts. This chain uses TRBV5-4 with TRBJ2-5; a weak D match, TRBD1 (6 bases). The V and J ends lost 4 bases and 0 bases respectively, with 10 bases between them. Germline V lookup: CDR1 SGHNT, CDR2 YYREEE (reference sequence). This CDR3 is built from 14 residues. Here the CDR3 DNA reads TGTGCCAGCAGCCCGGGACACAACCAAGAGACCCAGTACTTC. This gives the protein CASSPGHNQETQYF.

J is TRBJ2-1 and V is TRBV18; no reliable D call. This CDR3 has 12 residues. V gave up 3 bases and J gave up 6 bases, with 6 bases separating them. The germline CDR1 and CDR2 sequences are KGHSH and LQKENI. CDR3 loop: CASSPQANEQFF. CDR3 sequence (DNA): TGTGCCAGCTCACCCCAGGCCAATGAGCAGTTCTTC.

This clone was observed a handful of times. V usage is TRBV5-1 and J usage is TRBJ2-3, with D maybe TRBD1 (6 bases). V was cut by 0 bases and J by 4 bases, with 15 bases left in between. The CDR3 contains 16 residues. The germline CDR1 and CDR2 sequences are SGHRS and YFSETQ. The CDR3 is CASSLVVGRGPDTQYF. The DNA for the CDR3 is TGCGCCAGCAGCTTGGTCGTGGGCAGGGGACCAGATACGCAGTATTTT.

V is TRBV7-6 and J is TRBJ2-5; TRBD1 agrees at 10 bases. The CDR3 has 15 amino acids. Losses at the gene ends were 5 bases for V and 4 bases for J; bases not matched to a gene: 7. Looked up from germline, CDR1 is SGHVS and CDR2 is FNYEAQ. CDR3 protein: CASSMGQGYGETQYF. In DNA, the CDR3 is TGTGCCAGCAGCATGGGACAGGGGTACGGAGAGACCCAGTACTTC.

The genes are TRBV29-1 and TRBJ2-5, with D maybe TRBD1 (6 bases). Looked up from germline, CDR1 is SQVTM and CDR2 is ANQGSEA. CDR3 length: 15 amino acids. V lost 4 bases to trimming and J lost 4 bases, with 19 bases between them. CDR3 amino acids: CSVVGSTGLRETQYF. In DNA form, the CDR3 reads TGCAGCGTTGTGGGGTCTACAGGGTTACGAGAGACCCAGTACTTC.

This clone was picked up a small number of times. This CDR3 is also generated by other DNA sequences in the sample. The chain recombines TRBV29-1 with TRBJ2-7; the match to TRBD1 covers 10 bases. The CDR3 has 12 residues. Germline CDR1 is SQVTM and CDR2 is ANQGSEA. The V gene end was trimmed by 4 bases and the J gene end by 4 bases; junction bases not matched to a gene: 1. This chain's CDR3 is CSVGGQGYEQYF. The CDR3 nucleotides read TGCAGCGTTGGGGGACAGGGGTACGAGCAGTACTTC.

This clone has a handful of counts. The junction departs from germline at one end; a sequencing error may be responsible. The chain is built from TRBV2 and TRBJ2-3; maybe TRBD2 (6 bases). Germline CDR1 reads SNHLY; CDR2 reads FYNNEI. The CDR3 spans 14 residues. DNA of the CDR3: TGTGCCAGCAGGGAAGGGCGGGGAGGAGATACGCAGTATTTT. It translates to CASREGRGGDTQYF.

This clone was seen a handful of times. This chain connects TRBV7-8 to TRBJ2-7, with 8 bases identical to TRBD2. Germline V gene sequence: CDR1 SGHVS, CDR2 FQNEAQ. The CDR3 runs to 16 residues. Trimming at V came to 5 bases and at J to 2 bases, leaving 11 bases not matched to a gene. CDR3 loop: CASSPRASGGTYEQYF. The CDR3, as DNA: TGTGCCAGCAGCCCCCGGGCGAGCGGGGGCACCTACGAGCAGTACTTC.

This clone appeared a few times. This chain uses TRBV5-1 with TRBJ2-3; 10 nucleotides agree with TRBD2. The CDR3 spans 16 residues. Trimming at V came to 4 bases and at J to 0 bases, leaving 5 bases not matched to a gene. Germline V CDR1 and CDR2: SGHRS, YFSETQ. For the CDR3, the DNA is TGCGCCAGCAGCGGTAGCGGGGGGCTTAGCACAGATACGCAGTATTTT. Amino acid sequence: CASSGSGGLSTDTQYF.

This clone was seen a handful of times. The chain uses TRBV7-3 and TRBJ1-6; D gene ambiguous. The V and J ends lost 5 bases and 0 bases respectively, with 5 bases between them. Per germline, CDR1 SGHTA and CDR2 FQGTGA. This CDR3 spans 14 amino acids. The CDR3: CASSTSSYNSPLHF. For the CDR3, the DNA is TGTGCCAGCAGCACGAGCTCCTATAATTCACCCCTCCACTTT. The full variable domain, in which reference TRBV7-3 and TRBJ1-6 provide the parts outside the CDR3, is GAGVSQTPSNKVTEKGKYVELRCDPISGHTALYWYRQSLGQGPEFLIYFQGTGAADDSGLPNDRFFAVRPEGSVSTLKIQRTERGDSAVYLCASSTSSYNSPLHFGNGTRLTVT.